Listed below are T cell receptor beta chains from one sample, sequenced in a study of identical twins. TCRdb re-derived calls from the 5' RACE reads in MiXCR, one entry per CDR3 protein. The sample has hundreds of thousands of distinct CDR3 sequences, about 7.3% seen once. The same data also contributed to another study, on yellow fever vaccine responses in identical twins.

Sequenced material: memory (CD45RO+) T cells sorted from blood. Receptors originate from a woman between 18 and 29 years old in good health. Each CDR3 is given with its conserved first and last residue. D genes are given only for firm matches. A row's size may be missing; if present it is once, few, many or a size class.

D gene | J gene | clone size | V gene | CDR3 DNA | CDR3 protein
. | TRBJ1-6 | medium-sized | TRBV4-1 | TGCGCCAGCAGCCGATTGGGGAATTCACCCCTCCACTTT | CASSRLGNSPLHF
. | TRBJ1-2 | . | TRBV24-1 | TGTGCCACCAGTGATCCTCCACGGGGCTACACCTTC | CATSDPPRGYTF
. | TRBJ2-3 | . | TRBV5-1 | TGCGCCAGCAGCATACGCCTCTTTTCGGATACGCAGTATTTT | CASSIRLFSDTQYF
. | TRBJ2-4 | many | TRBV4-1 | TGCGCCAGCAGCCACTGGACTGCACCCAAAAACATTCAGTACTTC | CASSHWTAPKNIQYF
. | TRBJ2-1 | many | TRBV29-1 | TGCAGCGTTGAATGGGGTTGGGATGAGCAGTTCTTC | CSVEWGWDEQFF
TRBD2 | TRBJ2-2 | few | TRBV11-2 | TGTGCCAGCAGCTCCGGGACTAGCGGGGCGAGCGGGGAGCTGTTTTTT | CASSSGTSGASGELFF
TRBD1 | TRBJ2-6 | . | TRBV3-1 | TGTGCCAGCAGCCTGGACAGGTCAAGCTCTGGGGCCAACGTCCTGACTTTC | CASSLDRSSSGANVLTF
TRBD2 | TRBJ2-5 | few | TRBV18 | TGTGCCAGCTCACTCACCCCCGTGGCTAGCGGGAAGGAGACCCAGTACTTC | CASSLTPVASGKETQYF
. | TRBJ1-3 | many | TRBV2 | TGTGCCAGCAAGGCCAGAATAAACTCTGGAAACACCATATATTTT | CASKARINSGNTIYF
. | TRBJ2-2 | few | TRBV12-3/TRBV12-4 | TGTGCCAGCAGTCTACAGGTCGGGAGAAACACCGGGGAGCTGTTTTTT | CASSLQVGRNTGELFF
. | TRBJ2-3 | many | TRBV5-1 | TGCGCCAGCAGCTTTAAAGAAGCTCACACAGATACGCAGTATTTT | CASSFKEAHTDTQYF
TRBD1 | TRBJ2-1 | . | TRBV7-2 | TGTGCCAGCAGCTTAGCGGGACAGGGGGCTTTTGAGCAGTTCTTC | CASSLAGQGAFEQFF
. | TRBJ1-6 | few | TRBV9 | TGTGCCAGCAGCGTGGTCGACGGGCCTAATTCACCCCTCCACTTT | CASSVVDGPNSPLHF
. | TRBJ2-2 | . | TRBV5-1 | TGCGCCAGCAGCTTGGAGACCCTTGGGTTCACCGGGGAGCTGTTTTTT | CASSLETLGFTGELFF
. | TRBJ2-1 | few | TRBV3-1 | TGTGCCAGCAGCCAACCCGGGACTGGGGGCTCCTACAATGAGCAGTTCTTC | CASSQPGTGGSYNEQFF
. | TRBJ1-3 | . | TRBV7-2 | TGTGCCAGCAGGGGGGGGACCGTTGGGCACACCATATATTTT | CASRGGTVGHTIYF
TRBD2 | TRBJ2-4 | many | TRBV11-2 | TGTGCCAGCACCTGGGGGACTAGCGTCGATGTAGCCAAAAACATTCAGTACTTC | CASTWGTSVDVAKNIQYF
. | TRBJ1-1 | few | TRBV29-1 | TGCAGCGCCCCCAAGGGCAGTGAAGCTTTCTTT | CSAPKGSEAFF
TRBD2 | TRBJ2-2 | few | TRBV20-1 | TGCAGTGCTAGAGGATTTTCGTCGGGACTAGCGAACACCGGGGAGCTGTTTTTT | CSARGFSSGLANTGELFF
TRBD1 | TRBJ1-2 | many | TRBV5-1 | TGCGCCAGCAGCTTAGCTACGACAGGGCAATCGCGAGTATATGGCTACACCTTC | CASSLATTGQSRVYGYTF
. | TRBJ2-5 | few | TRBV5-1 | TGCGCCAGCAGCCCGACGGTGTGGCAGCGCGAGACCCAGTACTTC | CASSPTVWQRETQYF
. | TRBJ2-1 | few | TRBV5-5 | TGTGCCAGCAGCTTCCAGTCGTCTCTCACCTACAATGAGCAGTTCTTC | CASSFQSSLTYNEQFF
. | TRBJ2-2 | few | TRBV9 | TGTGCCAGCACCAAACGGGGCACCGGGGAGCTGTTTTTT | CASTKRGTGELFF
TRBD1 | TRBJ2-1 | . | TRBV12-5 | TGTGCTAGTGGTTTGGACTACAGGGGCAATGAGCAGTTCTTC | CASGLDYRGNEQFF
TRBD2 | TRBJ2-1 | few | TRBV7-9 | TGTGCCAGCAGCCGACTAGCGACCGGATACAATGAGCAGTTCTTC | CASSRLATGYNEQFF
. | TRBJ1-5 | . | TRBV3-1 | TGTGCCAGCAGCCAAGCGGACAGAAATCAGCCCCAGCATTTT | CASSQADRNQPQHF